One sample yielded the 30 T cell receptor beta chains listed below, sequenced in a study of T cell responses to AZD1222 COVID-19 vaccine. This table comes from immunoSEQ multiplex PCR, and its TCRdb copy is limited to in-frame clones, with some not included. The repertoire holds about 130,000 clones, with approximately 91% as singletons. The starting material was peripheral blood, obtained 28 days after the second AZD1222 dose. Source of these receptors: an adult who received the AZD1222 COVID-19 vaccine.

The chain uses TRBV7-4 and TRBJ1-2, with D hard to call. Trimming pared 5 bases from V and 4 bases from J, leaving 14 bases between. The CDR3 totals 14 residues. Germline V lookup: CDR1 SGHVT, CDR2 SQSDAQ. Written as DNA, the CDR3 is TGTGCCAGCAGCCGTCAGCCGACTTTCTATGGCTACACCTTC. Translated, it gives CASSRQPTFYGYTF.

The chain has TRBV18 and TRBJ1-1; D is uncertain. The CDR3 has 15 residues. Trimming shortened V by 2 bases and J by 11 bases, and 21 bases separated the two germline ends. Germline lookup yields CDR1 KGHSH and CDR2 LQKENI. The CDR3 spells CASSPGRGMPLGAFF. The CDR3 coding sequence is TGTGCCAGCTCACCAGGTAGAGGAATGCCTCTTGGCGCTTTCTTT.

The chain couples TRBV6-5 to TRBJ2-7; 12 positions agree with TRBD2. The CDR3 is made up of 14 amino acids. CDR1 and CDR2 from the germline V gene are MNHEY and SVGAGI. V shed 0 bases and J 12 bases; nucleotides not matched to a gene: 6. The CDR3 bases are TGTGCCAGCAGTTACTCGGCTAGCGGGAGGGTGTGGTACTTC. Translating gives CASSYSASGRVWYF.

The rearrangement uses TRBV7-8 and TRBJ1-5; perhaps TRBD1 as D (6 bases). The CDR3 covers 15 residues. CDR1 and CDR2 from the germline V gene are SGHVS and FQNEAQ. V was cut by 5 bases and J by 7 bases, with 18 bases left in between. The CDR3 reads CASSPGGQRRQPQHF. As DNA, the CDR3 is TGTGCCAGCAGCCCCGGCGGACAGAGAAGACAGCCCCAGCATTTT.

The J gene is TRBJ2-1, the V gene TRBV9; TRBD2 matches 8 bases. This CDR3 spans 15 amino acids. Germline loops: CDR1 SGDLS, CDR2 YYNGEE. The junction had 4 bases not matched to a gene; V was cut back by 0 bases and J by 5 bases. For the CDR3, the DNA is TGTGCCAGCAGCGTAGAAGGGACTAGTCACAATGAGCAGTTCTTC. This encodes CASSVEGTSHNEQFF.

The J gene is TRBJ2-5, the V gene TRBV6-5; no definite D call. CDR3 length: 14 residues. V was pared by 2 bases and J by 2 bases, with 9 bases between. The germline CDR1 and CDR2 sequences are MNHEY and SVGAGI. Here the CDR3 reads CASSYTQGQETQYF. CDR3 in DNA: TGTGCCAGCAGTTACACCCAAGGGCAAGAGACCCAGTACTTC.

V and J are TRBV18 and TRBJ1-5; weak D call: TRBD1 (5 bases). This CDR3 region has 15 residues. Per germline, CDR1 KGHSH and CDR2 LQKENI. V lost 0 bases, J lost 7 bases, and 13 bases lay in between. CDR3 sequence reads: CASSPPLGVSQPQHF. Here the CDR3 DNA reads TGTGCCAGCTCACCACCGCTAGGGGTAAGCCAGCCCCAGCATTTT.

This chain joins TRBV5-6 and TRBJ2-7; 8 nucleotides agree with TRBD1. This CDR3 spans 15 amino acids. The trim removed 4 bases at V and 5 bases at J, leaving 11 bases unmatched. Germline-derived CDR1 and CDR2 are SGHDT and YYEEEE. The CDR3 sequence is CASSKGQVTRDEQYF. CDR3 nucleotides: TGTGCCAGCAGCAAGGGACAGGTCACCCGCGACGAGCAGTACTTC.

The V call is TRBV27, the J call TRBJ2-7; D may be TRBD2 (6 bases). This CDR3 is 15 amino acids long. Germline loops: CDR1 MNHEY, CDR2 SMNVEV (reference sequence). Trimming cost V 6 bases and J 2 bases, with 17 bases left between them. CDR3 residues: CASSRPWTNTYEQYF. In nucleotides, the CDR3 is TGTGCCAGCAGCCGCCCTTGGACTAACACCTACGAGCAGTACTTC.

The rearrangement joins TRBV5-5 to TRBJ2-7, with 11 bases identical to TRBD2. Germline values: CDR1 SGHKS, CDR2 YYEKEE (reference sequence). Germline trimming cut 6 bases from V and 1 base from J; bases unmatched to any gene: 6. The CDR3 consists of 15 residues. CDR3 bases: TGTGCCAGCATCCAAGGGACTAGCGGATCCTACGAGCAGTACTTC. Amino acids: CASIQGTSGSYEQYF. Combining the CDR3 with reference TRBV5-5 and TRBJ2-7 gives the whole variable domain DAGVTQSPTHLIKTRGQQVTLRCSPISGHKSVSWYQQVLGQGPQFIFQYYEKEERGRGNFPDRFSARQFPNYSSELNVNALLLGDSALYLCASIQGTSGSYEQYFGPGTRLTVT.

The V call is TRBV10-3, the J call TRBJ1-6; D is possibly TRBD1 (5 bases). V was trimmed by 3 bases and J by 8 bases, leaving 11 bases between them. The CDR3 length is 14 residues. Germline CDR1 ENHRY, CDR2 SYGVKD. CDR3 sequence (DNA): TGTGCCATCAGTGAATACGGGGGAGATTCACCCCTCCACTTT. This gives the protein CAISEYGGDSPLHF.

The chain employs TRBV23-1 and TRBJ2-5; 7 nucleotides line up with TRBD2. TRBV23-1 is an open reading frame, and its role is uncertain. The V gene end was trimmed by 7 bases and the J gene end by 4 bases; junction bases not matched to a gene: 15. The CDR3 is 16 residues long. The CDR3 loop is CASISLRLAWRETQYF. The DNA of the CDR3 is TGCGCCAGCATCTCTTTGAGACTAGCATGGAGAGAGACCCAGTACTTC.

The V and J genes are TRBV27 and TRBJ1-1, with 9 bases identical to TRBD1. From germline, CDR1 is MNHEY and CDR2 SMNVEV (reference sequence). CDR3 length: 16 residues. The junction had 8 bases not matched to a gene; V was cut back by 6 bases and J by 0 bases. The CDR3 DNA follows: TGTGCCAGCAGCCTTGGGACAGGGAGGATGAACACTGAAGCTTTCTTT. Its translation is CASSLGTGRMNTEAFF.

The chain carries TRBV6-1 and TRBJ2-1; no firm D call. Between the trimmed V and J ends, which lost 3 bases and 1 base, there was a span of 10 bases. CDR1 is MNHNS and CDR2 is SASEGT in the germline V gene. The CDR3 extends over 15 amino acids. This chain's CDR3 is CASSDGLGSYNEQFF. DNA for the CDR3: TGTGCCAGCAGTGACGGATTGGGGTCCTACAATGAGCAGTTCTTC.

The rearrangement links TRBV10-3 to TRBJ2-3, with TRBD2 matching 13 bases. The CDR3 spans 16 residues. Germline trimming cut 6 bases from V and 2 bases from J; bases unmatched to any gene: 5. CDR1 ENHRY and CDR2 SYGVKD come from the germline V gene. The CDR3 here is CAISGTSGKATDTQYF. CDR3 coding DNA: TGTGCCATCAGCGGGACTAGCGGGAAGGCCACAGATACGCAGTATTTT.

This clone is a singleton in its sample. The J gene is TRBJ1-1, the V gene TRBV7-9; D is uncertain. Deletions cut 6 bases from V and 2 bases from J, with 13 bases between. The CDR3 totals 14 residues. Germline CDR1 reads SEHNR; CDR2 reads FQNEAQ (reference sequence). CDR3: CASSQHGINTEAFF. The CDR3 DNA sequence: TGTGCCAGCAGTCAACACGGGATAAACACTGAAGCTTTCTTT.

The V gene is TRBV10-3, the J gene TRBJ2-3; D is tentatively TRBD1 or TRBD2 (5 bases each). Trimming shortened V by 4 bases and J by 3 bases, and 17 bases separated the two germline ends. The CDR3 has 16 residues. Germline assignment: CDR1 ENHRY and CDR2 SYGVKD. CDR3 nucleotide sequence: TGTGCCATCAGTGCCAACTTGGGGGAGAATACAGATACGCAGTATTTT. It specifies CAISANLGENTDTQYF.

The J gene is TRBJ1-1, the V gene TRBV12-5; D possibly corresponds to TRBD1 (6 bases). The CDR3 loop spans 16 amino acids. Trimming removed 2 bases from V and 0 bases from J, with 13 bases in between. From germline, CDR1 is LGHNT and CDR2 FRNRAP. DNA of the CDR3: TGTGCTAGTGGTTTGCCAACGGGGGGCATGAACACTGAAGCTTTCTTT. Protein product: CASGLPTGGMNTEAFF.

The chain is built from TRBV19 and TRBJ2-7, with 7 bases that match TRBD1. After removal of 6 bases from V and 4 bases from J, the junction contained 12 bases not matched to a gene. The CDR3 runs to 15 residues. Germline V gene sequence: CDR1 LNHDA, CDR2 SQIVND (reference sequence). The DNA for the CDR3 is TGTGCCAGTAGAAAGAAAGGGGGCGAAGAATACGAGCAGTACTTC. This translates into CASRKKGGEEYEQYF.

The chain couples TRBV13 to TRBJ1-4; 10 bases match TRBD1. From germline, CDR1 is PRHDT and CDR2 FYEKMQ (reference sequence). The length of the CDR3 is 15 residues. J gave up 6 bases and V 5 bases, and 6 bases lay outside the gene matches. The CDR3 DNA follows: TGTGCCAGCAGCCTCCTAGGGACAGGGGATGAAAAACTGTTTTTT. Its translation: CASSLLGTGDEKLFF.

The V gene is TRBV9, the J gene TRBJ1-1, with TRBD1 matching over 9 bases. Germline V lookup: CDR1 SGDLS, CDR2 YYNGEE. V lost 2 bases, J lost 7 bases, and 6 bases stayed unmatched. CDR3 length: 14 amino acids. The CDR3 sequence: CASSVQTGGVEAFF. The CDR3 DNA sequence: TGTGCCAGCAGCGTTCAGACAGGGGGAGTTGAAGCTTTCTTT.

The chain is built from TRBV27 and TRBJ1-6; D might be TRBD1 (5 bases). CDR1 and CDR2 (germline): MNHEY, SMNVEV (reference sequence). The CDR3 extends over 14 amino acids. Trimming cost V 3 bases and J 8 bases, with 11 bases left between them. In DNA, the CDR3 is TGTGCCAGCAGTTTTAGTTCAGGGCATTCACCCCTCCACTTT. It yields the protein CASSFSSGHSPLHF.

The rearrangement joins TRBV10-3 to TRBJ1-4, with TRBD1 identical over 7 bases. Unmatched junction bases numbered 6, after V lost 3 bases and J lost 8 bases. The CDR3 has 14 amino acids. Germline CDR1 reads ENHRY; CDR2 reads SYGVKD. CDR3 sequence reads: CAISDNRGGEKLFF. The CDR3 DNA sequence: TGTGCCATCAGTGATAACAGGGGAGGCGAAAAACTGTTTTTT.

The chain uses TRBV29-1 and TRBJ1-1, with unresolved D. The CDR3 has 13 amino acids. V dropped 6 bases and J dropped 3 bases, with 14 bases sitting between them. From germline, CDR1 is SQVTM and CDR2 ANQGSEA. CDR3 sequence reads: CSVAGPLYTEAFF. CDR3 coding DNA: TGCAGCGTGGCCGGGCCCCTCTACACTGAAGCTTTCTTT. The full variable domain, with the rest looked up from reference TRBV29-1 and TRBJ1-1, is SAVISQKPSRDICQRGTSLTIQCQVDSQVTMMFWYRQQPGQSLTLIATANQGSEATYESGFVIDKFPISRPNLTFSTLTVSNMSPEDSSIYLCSVAGPLYTEAFFGQGTRLTVV.

This chain connects TRBV19 to TRBJ1-3; D gene unclear. Trimming removed 7 bases at V and 5 bases at J, with 18 bases between. CDR1 and CDR2 (germline): LNHDA, SQIVND (reference sequence). This CDR3 has 15 residues. The CDR3: CASTTTGLARNTIYF. The CDR3 nucleotides read TGTGCCAGTACCACCACCGGGCTGGCTAGAAACACCATATATTTT.

CDR3 amino acids: CASSESGNEKLFF. The CDR3 region has the DNA TGTGCCAGCAGTGAATCCGGAAATGAAAAACTGTTTTTT. The chain employs TRBV25-1 and TRBJ1-4, with no clear D. Deletions cut 1 base from V and 5 bases from J, with 5 bases between. Germline CDR1 MGHDK, CDR2 SYGVNS. The CDR3 loop spans 13 amino acids.

The chain carries TRBV4-1 and TRBJ2-3; D is ambiguous. The CDR3 sequence is 13 residues long. Per the germline V gene, CDR1 is MGHRA and CDR2 is YSYEKL. Trimming removed 2 bases at V and 4 bases at J, with 7 bases between. The CDR3 is CASSQKGSDTQYF. CDR3 coding DNA: TGCGCCAGCAGCCAAAAAGGGTCAGATACGCAGTATTTT.

The chain joins TRBV6-1 to TRBJ2-2; 9 bases line up with TRBD2. From germline, CDR1 is MNHNS and CDR2 SASEGT. The junction had 10 bases not matched to a gene; V was cut back by 3 bases and J by 2 bases. This CDR3 contains 18 residues. This CDR3 is CASSDPGPSGTNTGELFF. In DNA, the CDR3 is TGTGCCAGCAGTGATCCTGGGCCTAGCGGGACTAACACCGGGGAGCTGTTTTTT.

This sequence joins TRBV5-1 and TRBJ2-5; TRBD2 agrees at 11 bases. The J segment lost 4 bases and the V segment lost 7 bases, leaving 18 bases of the junction unmatched. CDR3 length: 18 residues. Germline assignment: CDR1 SGHRS and CDR2 YFSETQ. The CDR3 protein is CASVRGIVAGGPGETQYF. CDR3 nucleotides: TGCGCCAGCGTCCGAGGGATCGTAGCGGGAGGGCCGGGAGAGACCCAGTACTTC.

The chain is built from TRBV28 and TRBJ2-2, with D possibly being TRBD2 (6 bases). Per the germline V gene, CDR1 is MDHEN and CDR2 is SYDVKM. This CDR3 is 17 amino acids long. Trimming took off 1 base at V and 5 bases at J, with 17 bases between the two ends. The CDR3 loop is CASSLLPGAGRTGELFF. CDR3 in DNA: TGTGCCAGCAGTTTATTGCCGGGAGCGGGTCGGACCGGGGAGCTGTTTTTT.